These T cell receptor beta chains were read from a single sample in a study of CD8+ T cells in alopecia areata. The protocol was immunoSEQ multiplex PCR, while the TCRdb copy is restricted to in-frame clones and leaves out a portion. The table records approximately 150,000 clones, 55% of them present only once. Sequenced input: CD4+ T cells sorted from blood. The source of these receptors is a human donor in good health. Both conserved end residues are part of each CDR3. The D gene is left open where the match is weak. Size is stated for part of the rows, as once, few or many counts, or as a class when the clone is expanded.

TRBV10-3	13	few	TRBJ1-2	-	TGTGCCATCAGTGAAAAGACTTCTGGAAGCTACACCTTC	CAISEKTSGSYTF
TRBV14	16	few	TRBJ2-2	TRBD2	TGTGCCAGCAGCCGACGTCCGGGACTAGCCGCCGGGGAGCTGTTTTTT	CASSRRPGLAAGELFF
TRBV7-2	14	few	TRBJ2-5	TRBD1	TGTGCCAGCAGCTTAGGAGGGGGCCGGGAGACCCAGTACTTC	CASSLGGGRETQYF
TRBV29-1	15	few	TRBJ2-1	-	TGCAGCGTTGTGGGACCGAAGCGGGTTTACAATGAGCAGTTCTTC	CSVVGPKRVYNEQFF
TRBV29-1	13	-	TRBJ1-2	TRBD1	TGCAGCGTTGACCCGGGACAGGGGTATGGCTACACCTTC	CSVDPGQGYGYTF
TRBV2	16	-	TRBJ2-2	-	TGTGCCAGCAGTCTCTCGCCTCCCTCGTTGGCCGGGGAGCTGTTTTTT	CASSLSPPSLAGELFF
TRBV5-1	17	-	TRBJ2-1	-	TGCGCCAGCAGCTTATTGGGATCGGCGGGTGGTAACAATGAGCAGTTCTTC	CASSLLGSAGGNNEQFF
TRBV30	15	-	TRBJ2-3	-	TGTGCCTGGAGTGTCGGGTTACCCAGCACAGATACGCAGTATTTT	CAWSVGLPSTDTQYF
TRBV28	12	-	TRBJ1-2	-	TGTGCCAGCACCAGAACAGGGCCGGGCTACACCTTC	CASTRTGPGYTF
TRBV27	14	-	TRBJ2-4	-	TGTGCCAGCAGTCCCACCCGTCTAGTTTCGATTCAGTACTTC	CASSPTRLVSIQYF
TRBV6-5	8	-	TRBJ2-4	-	TGTGCCAGCAAGATTCAGTACTTC	CASKIQYF
TRBV7-7	13	-	TRBJ2-5	-	TGTGCTAGCAGCCTCCAGGAGCAAGAGACCCAGTACTTC	CASSLQEQETQYF
TRBV2	15	-	TRBJ2-5	TRBD2	TGTGCCAGCAGTGGGGAGCTAGCGGGAGTCGGGACCCAGTACTTC	CASSGELAGVGTQYF
TRBV2	14	once	TRBJ2-5	TRBD1	TGTGCCAGCAAGGACAGGCGGGTCCAAGAGACCCAGTACTTC	CASKDRRVQETQYF
TRBV29-1	12	-	TRBJ2-5	TRBD1	TGCAGCGCCGCAAGGGGGCAGGAGACCCAGTACTTC	CSAARGQETQYF
TRBV5-1	15	-	TRBJ2-2	-	TGCGCCAGCAGCATCGGGACTCCGAACACCGGGGAGCTGTTTTTT	CASSIGTPNTGELFF
TRBV2	12	-	TRBJ2-2	-	TGTGCCAGCTACAGCTACACCGGGGAGCTGTTTTTT	CASYSYTGELFF
TRBV9	13	once	TRBJ1-1	-	TGTGCCAGCAGCGTAGCAGTGAACACTGAAGCTTTCTTT	CASSVAVNTEAFF
TRBV5-4	15	few	TRBJ2-2	-	TGTGCCAGCACCACGTCACCCGGCGGCACCGGGGAGCTGTTTTTT	CASTTSPGGTGELFF
TRBV29-1	13	-	TRBJ1-1	-	TGCAGCGTTGAAGGCAGGCTGGGCACTGAAGCTTTCTTT	CSVEGRLGTEAFF
TRBV4-1	14	-	TRBJ1-5	-	TGCGCCAGCAGCCAAGATAGGTGGGCTCAGCCCCAGCATTTT	CASSQDRWAQPQHF
TRBV7-9	11	-	TRBJ1-2	-	TGTGCCAGCAGCTTAGGAGGGGGCTACACCTTC	CASSLGGGYTF
TRBV29-1	22	-	TRBJ2-2	TRBD2	TGCAGCGTTGAATATTCTAGGACTATCAGCGGGAGTTGTTGCAGGGACACCGGGGAGCTGTTTTTT	CSVEYSRTISGSCCRDTGELFF
TRBV29-1	13	-	TRBJ1-1	-	TGCAGCGTTGATGGCCAGGGGAACACTGAAGCTTTCTTT	CSVDGQGNTEAFF
TRBV29-1	12	few	TRBJ2-5	TRBD1	TGCAGCGTGGGACAGGCCGGTCAGACCCAGTACTTC	CSVGQAGQTQYF
TRBV19	15	-	TRBJ2-1	-	TGTGCCAGTAGTAGACCGGGCCAGCGGGTCGGGGAGCAGTTCTTC	CASSRPGQRVGEQFF
TRBV19	13	-	TRBJ1-2	-	TGTGCCAGTAGTACAGACAGTTACGTGGGCTACACCTTC	CASSTDSYVGYTF
TRBV29-1	13	-	TRBJ2-1	TRBD2	TGCAGCGTTGAAAGCGGGAGGGGCAATGAGCAGTTCTTC	CSVESGRGNEQFF
TRBV19	14	-	TRBJ2-4	-	TGTGCCAGTAGAAATACCGCGACGGGGAACATTCAGTACTTC	CASRNTATGNIQYF
TRBV5-4	14	few	TRBJ1-5	TRBD1	TGTGCCAGCAGCTCAGGGGGCCGAGGTCAGCCCCAGCATTTT	CASSSGGRGQPQHF
TRBV4-2	16	-	TRBJ2-1	TRBD2	TGTGCCAGCAGCCAAATAGCGGGAAGCTCCTACAATGAGCAGTTCTTC	CASSQIAGSSYNEQFF
TRBV23-1	17	-	TRBJ1-5	TRBD1	TGCGCCAGCAGTCGAAAAAGGACAGGGGACGAATATCAGCCCCAGCATTTT	CASSRKRTGDEYQPQHF
TRBV7-8	17	-	TRBJ2-1	-	TGTGCCAGCAGCAAGGGAAGGTTAGCCCAACCGGACGATGAGCAGTTCTTC	CASSKGRLAQPDDEQFF
TRBV28	12	-	TRBJ1-1	-	TGTGCCAGCAGAGGGGGGAGTACTGAAGCTTTCTTT	CASRGGSTEAFF
TRBV29-1	14	-	TRBJ2-5	-	TGCAGCGCAGCCGAGGACCCGTGGGAAGAGACCCAGTACTTC	CSAAEDPWEETQYF
TRBV7-9	15	few	TRBJ2-7	-	TGTGCCAGCAGCGGCCGGGGGGCCCAACCATACGAGCAGTACTTC	CASSGRGAQPYEQYF
TRBV5-6	17	-	TRBJ2-5	-	TGTGCCAGCAGCTTGTTGGGGGCCGGGGAAAAAGGGGAGACCCAGTACTTC	CASSLLGAGEKGETQYF
TRBV7-2	15	-	TRBJ2-7	TRBD1	TGTGCCAGCAGCTTGGGCGGGGGACAGGGATACGAGCAGTACTTC	CASSLGGGQGYEQYF
TRBV7-8	13	-	TRBJ2-5	-	TGTGCCAGCAGTGTTAGGGGGGAGCGGACCCAGTACTTC	CASSVRGERTQYF
TRBV4-2	15	once	TRBJ2-1	-	TGTGCCAGCAGCCAAGATCACGGGGCCAATACGGGGCAGTTCTTC	CASSQDHGANTGQFF
TRBV18	12	once	TRBJ1-2	-	TGTGCCAGCTCACCACCCGCAGGTGGCTACACCTTC	CASSPPAGGYTF
TRBV2	13	-	TRBJ2-1	-	TGTGCCAGCACTCGACTAGTTATCGATGAGCAGTTCTTC	CASTRLVIDEQFF
TRBV5-1	15	-	TRBJ2-1	TRBD2	TGCGCCAGCAGCTTGGAAAGCGGGAGAGGGAATGAGCAGTTCTTC	CASSLESGRGNEQFF
TRBV4-1	20	-	TRBJ2-7	TRBD2	TGCGCCAGCAGCCAGCCGTCCGGGACTAGCGGGAGTTGGTCACCGTACGAGCAGTACTTC	CASSQPSGTSGSWSPYEQYF
TRBV18	14	-	TRBJ2-5	-	TGTGCCAGCTCAGAATCCCCTGTGGGAGAGACCCAGTACTTC	CASSESPVGETQYF
TRBV29-1	13	few	TRBJ2-2	-	TGCAGCGTTGACGGCAGGAACACCGGGGAGCTGTTTTTT	CSVDGRNTGELFF
TRBV25-1	12	few	TRBJ1-2	-	TGTGCCAGCAGAGAGGGACTGTCTGGCTACACCTTC	CASREGLSGYTF
TRBV29-1	15	few	TRBJ2-1	-	TGCAGCGTACCTTCCGGGACCTTTCTATACAATGAGCAGTTCTTC	CSVPSGTFLYNEQFF
TRBV27	14	few	TRBJ1-1	-	TGTGCCAGCAGTTTAATGAGGGAAAGTTTGTCCCGTTTCTTT	CASSLMRESLSRFF
TRBV5-1	16	-	TRBJ2-5	-	TGCGCCAGCAGCTTGGTACCTGCGGCTAATCAAGAGACCCAGTACTTC	CASSLVPAANQETQYF
TRBV7-9	13	-	TRBJ1-1	-	TGTGCCAGCAGCTTAGTTCAGGACACTGAAGCTTTCTTT	CASSLVQDTEAFF
TRBV6-5	12	-	TRBJ2-7	-	TGTGCCAGCAGGCGGGACTCGCACGAGCAGTACTTC	CASRRDSHEQYF
TRBV29-1	12	few	TRBJ2-1	TRBD1	TGCAGCGTTGGACAGGGTACGAATGAGCAGTTCTTC	CSVGQGTNEQFF
TRBV27	17	few	TRBJ2-1	TRBD2	TGTGCCAGCAGTTTTGAACTTGGGCTAGCGGATTACAATGAGCAGTTCTTC	CASSFELGLADYNEQFF
TRBV30	13	few	TRBJ2-7	TRBD1	TGTGCCTGGAGCACAGGGGCGGAATACGAGCAGTACTTC	CAWSTGAEYEQYF
TRBV6-5	11	-	TRBJ1-2	-	TGTGCCAGCAGATGGACGGGAGGCTACACCTTC	CASRWTGGYTF
TRBV30	12	-	TRBJ1-2	-	TGTGCCTGGAGTGGGCTTAACTATGGCTACACCTTC	CAWSGLNYGYTF
TRBV7-9	13	few	TRBJ2-7	-	TGTGCCAGCAGCCCGATGGCGGGGAACGAGCAGTACTTC	CASSPMAGNEQYF